Presented here are 27 T cell receptor beta chains from one specimen sequenced in a study of T cells after yellow fever vaccination. TCRdb re-derived calls from the 5' RACE reads in MiXCR, one entry per CDR3 protein. Among under 700,000 distinct CDR3 sequences listed, around a sixth were seen once. Material: PBMCs, obtained 4 to 5 days after the first yellow fever vaccination. The origin of the receptors is a man younger than 35 who received the YFV17D yellow fever vaccine.

In this sample, this clonotype turned up once. J is TRBJ2-7 and V is TRBV12-5; 7 nucleotides agree with TRBD1. This CDR3 spans 16 amino acids. The germline V gene has CDR1 LGHNT and CDR2 FRNRAP. V was pared by 0 bases and J by 3 bases, with 8 bases of the junction left unmatched. CDR3 DNA: TGTGCTAGTGGTTTGGTACAAGGGACAGCCTTCTACGAGCAGTACTTC. This gives the protein CASGLVQGTAFYEQYF.

The sample holds a few counts of this clonotype. This chain links TRBV29-1 with TRBJ2-1; possibly TRBD1 or TRBD2 for D (6 bases each). V was cut by 4 bases and J by 4 bases, with 14 bases left in between. The CDR3 covers 14 residues. The germline CDR1 and CDR2 sequences are SQVTM and ANQGSEA. CDR3 sequence reads: CSVAGATDYNEQFF. In nucleotides, the CDR3 is TGCAGCGTTGCGGGGGCGACAGATTACAATGAGCAGTTCTTC.

The rearrangement uses TRBV6-1 and TRBJ1-1; 7 bases fit TRBD1. V shed 6 bases, J shed 1 base, and the junction held 5 bases outside the gene matches. Germline V gene sequence: CDR1 MNHNS, CDR2 SASEGT. The CDR3 contains 14 residues. CDR3 coding DNA: TGTGCCAGCAGGCGAGGGGGCTCGAACACTGAAGCTTTCTTT. This sequence encodes CASRRGGSNTEAFF.

This clonotype has just a few counts. The chain combines TRBV5-1 with TRBJ2-3; D uncertain. The CDR3 consists of 13 residues. Germline CDR1 reads SGHRS; CDR2 reads YFSETQ. The V end lost 0 bases, the J end lost 6 bases, and 8 bases lay between the germline ends. The CDR3, as DNA: TGCGCCAGCAGCTTGGTGGCGAGGGATACGCAGTATTTT. This sequence encodes CASSLVARDTQYF.

This clonotype has at least ten counts. This chain joins TRBV14 and TRBJ2-2, with D unresolved. The V end lost 4 bases, the J end lost 4 bases, and 16 bases lay between the germline ends. The CDR3 runs to 16 residues. The germline V gene encodes CDR1 SGHDN and CDR2 FVKESK. CDR3 DNA sequence: TGTGCCAGCAGCCGACAACATTCCCGTGCCACCGGGGAGCTGTTTTTT. Its translation: CASSRQHSRATGELFF.

As for this clonotype: One end of the junction varies from germline; a read error may be responsible. The gene calls are TRBV4-2 and TRBJ1-6; D gene unclear. Germline-derived CDR1 and CDR2 are LGHNA and YNFKEQ. The CDR3 length is 15 residues. The CDR3 protein is CASSRTSTGNSPLHF. In DNA, the CDR3 is TGTGCCAGCAGCCGGACCTCGACGGGTAATTCACCCCTACACTTT.

This clonotype came up a few times. The chain uses TRBV6-2 or TRBV6-3 and TRBJ2-7; D gene ambiguous. The CDR3 loop spans 13 amino acids. Trimming removed 5 bases from V and 4 bases from J, with 12 bases in between. Germline V lookup: CDR1 MNHEY, CDR2 SVGEGT. The CDR3 DNA reads TGTGCCAGCAGTCTCCACGACTCTTACGAGCAGTACGTC. The encoded protein is CASSLHDSYEQYV.

This clonotype was seen more than once but under ten times. The chain is built from TRBV10-3 and TRBJ1-2, with D possibly TRBD1 on 5 matching bases. Trimming took 6 bases from V and 5 from J, leaving 13 bases between them. The CDR3 is made up of 13 amino acids. Germline V CDR1 and CDR2: ENHRY, SYGVKD. CDR3 sequence: CAIRPQGHYGYTF. The CDR3 region has the DNA TGTGCCATCAGGCCCCAGGGTCATTATGGCTACACCTTC.

The V and J genes are TRBV3-1 and TRBJ1-5; no reliable D call. Germline V CDR1 and CDR2: LGHDT, YNNKEL (reference sequence). The CDR3 length is 13 residues. Trimming removed 0 bases at V and 9 bases at J, with 9 bases between. The CDR3 is CASSQDRTWPQHF. The CDR3 bases are TGTGCCAGCAGCCAAGACAGGACCTGGCCCCAGCATTTT. Complete variable domain (other parts from reference TRBV3-1 and TRBJ1-5): DTAVSQTPKYLVTQMGNDKSIKCEQNLGHDTMYWYKQDSKKFLKIMFSYNNKELIINETVPNRFSPKSPDKAHLNLHINSLELGDSAVYFCASSQDRTWPQHFGDGTRLSIL.

This clonotype has more than one count but fewer than ten. This chain uses TRBV4-3 with TRBJ2-3, with 9 positions matching TRBD2. The CDR3 is made up of 17 amino acids. The germline CDR1 and CDR2 sequences are LGHNA and YSLEER. After removal of 0 bases from V and 3 bases from J, the junction contained 7 bases not matched to a gene. CDR3: CASSQDVGSGGTDTQYF. The CDR3 nucleotides read TGCGCCAGCAGCCAAGATGTAGGTAGCGGGGGTACAGATACGCAGTATTTT.

Regarding this clonotype: This may be a read error, as it is one base from a much larger clone. The rearrangement links TRBV5-6 to TRBJ2-1; D is perhaps TRBD2 (5 bases). Germline assignment: CDR1 SGHDT and CDR2 YYEEEE. The CDR3 has 12 amino acids. DNA of the CDR3: TGTGCCAGCGGCTTGGAGGTGAATGAGCAGTTCTTC. Translated, it gives CASGLEVNEQFF.

This clonotype has just a few counts. This rearrangement joins TRBV10-3 to TRBJ1-5, with D unresolved. The CDR3 covers 13 residues. Trimming took off 6 bases at V and 6 bases at J, with 12 bases between the two ends. Germline V gene data show CDR1 as ENHRY and CDR2 as SYGVKD. The CDR3 bases are TGTGCCATCAGCCCCCTTGACGGTCAGCCCCAGCATTTT. Its translation is CAISPLDGQPQHF.

This clonotype was found a few times. The chain is built from TRBV4-3 and TRBJ2-1; D call uncertain. Trimming removed 8 bases at V and 8 bases at J, with 10 bases between. Germline V gene data show CDR1 as LGHNA and CDR2 as YSLEER. This CDR3 has 11 amino acids. The DNA of the CDR3 is TGCGCCAGCCGGGTAGAATATGAGCAGTTCTTC. Its protein is CASRVEYEQFF.

This clonotype has more than one count but fewer than ten. V and J are TRBV4-3 and TRBJ2-7; D remains ambiguous. From germline, CDR1 is LGHNA and CDR2 YSLEER. This CDR3 comprises 13 residues. Trimming left V 0 bases short and J 6 bases short, with 9 bases between. The chain's CDR3 is CASSQETSTEQYV. The CDR3 bases are TGCGCCAGCAGCCAAGAGACCTCCACCGAGCAGTACGTC.

The genes are TRBV11-2 and TRBJ2-1, with D uncertain. The CDR3 spans 14 residues. CDR1 SGHAT and CDR2 FQNNGV come from the germline V gene. Trimming shortened V by 0 bases and J by 8 bases, and 11 bases separated the two germline ends. The CDR3 spells CASSLEAGTYEQFF. Here the CDR3 DNA reads TGTGCCAGCAGCTTAGAGGCCGGAACGTATGAGCAGTTCTTC.

The chain couples TRBV20-1 to TRBJ2-3, with 8 positions matching TRBD2. This CDR3 spans 16 amino acids. Losses at the gene ends were 3 bases for V and 5 bases for J; bases not matched to a gene: 13. Per germline, CDR1 DFQATT and CDR2 SNEGSKA (reference sequence). CDR3: CSASRGSGGQEDTQYF. The DNA of the CDR3 is TGCAGTGCTAGCCGGGGGAGCGGGGGTCAGGAAGATACGCAGTATTTT.

This clonotype was found a few times. The V call is TRBV9, the J call TRBJ2-1, with D maybe TRBD1 (5 bases). The CDR3 has 14 residues. Trimming took 6 bases from V and 1 from J, leaving 11 bases between them. CDR1 SGDLS and CDR2 YYNGEE come from the germline V gene. This CDR3 reads CASTLGQSYNEQFF. The CDR3 region has the DNA TGTGCCAGCACCCTGGGGCAGTCCTACAATGAGCAGTTCTTC.

This chain links TRBV12-3 or TRBV12-4 with TRBJ2-5; 9 bases match TRBD1. The CDR3 totals 17 residues. After removal of 6 bases from V and 0 bases from J, the junction contained 11 bases not matched to a gene. The CDR3 sequence is CASRVGQGLRYQETQYF. As DNA, the CDR3 is TGTGCCAGCAGGGTGGGACAGGGATTGAGGTACCAAGAGACCCAGTACTTC.

This chain connects TRBV6-5 to TRBJ2-5; D not certain. The CDR3 is 14 amino acids. V shed 0 bases and J shed 1 base, with 6 bases lying between them. Germline V gene lookup returns CDR1 MNHEY and CDR2 SVGAGI. CDR3 protein: CASSYSGIQETQYF. CDR3 sequence (DNA): TGTGCCAGCAGTTACTCAGGTATCCAAGAGACCCAGTACTTC.

This rearrangement joins TRBV5-8 to TRBJ2-6; 8 bases match TRBD2. CDR1 SGHTS and CDR2 YDEGEE come from the germline V gene. V lost 3 bases, J lost 3 bases, and 11 bases stayed unmatched. This CDR3 comprises 18 residues. The CDR3, as DNA: TGTGCCAGCAGCTCGGCGGGGGGAATCTCCTTTGGGGCCAACGTCCTGACTTTC. Translating gives CASSSAGGISFGANVLTF.

The rearrangement uses TRBV7-9 and TRBJ1-1; no reliable D call. CDR1 is SEHNR and CDR2 is FQNEAQ in the germline V gene (reference sequence). The CDR3 contains 14 residues. V was shortened by 5 bases and J by 3 bases, with 13 bases between the two germline ends. The CDR3 bases are TGTGCCAGCAGCCCATGGACGGACCACACTGAAGCTTTCTTT. Its protein is CASSPWTDHTEAFF.

This clonotype was detected only once. The chain has TRBV10-3 and TRBJ1-2; D gene ambiguous. This CDR3 comprises 13 residues. V shed 0 bases and J shed 3 bases, with 5 bases lying between them. Germline V lookup: CDR1 ENHRY, CDR2 SYGVKD. DNA for the CDR3: TGTGCCATCAGTGAGTCGTTTTACTATGGCTACACCTTC. Its protein product is CAISESFYYGYTF.

The V gene is TRBV7-2, the J gene TRBJ2-7; tentatively, D is TRBD2 (6 bases). The CDR3 is 14 amino acids. The V end was cut by 5 bases, the J end by 7 bases, with 18 bases between. Germline V gives CDR1 SGHTA, CDR2 FQGNSA. The CDR3 DNA sequence: TGTGCCAGCAGCGGGGACGGGGGTCTATTAGAGCAGTACTTC. As protein: CASSGDGGLLEQYF.

V and J are TRBV29-1 and TRBJ2-7; 8 bases are shared with TRBD2. V dropped 7 bases and J dropped 3; count of bases not matched to a gene: 11. Germline V CDR1 and CDR2: SQVTM, ANQGSEA. The CDR3 is 14 residues long. The CDR3 DNA follows: TGCAGCGCCAGCGGGGTAGCGGGGTACTACGAGCAGTACTTC. It yields the protein CSASGVAGYYEQYF.

The gene calls are TRBV4-3 and TRBJ2-3; D may correspond to TRBD1 or TRBD2 (5 bases each). Trimming removed 1 base at V and 5 bases at J, with 10 bases between. The CDR3 contains 14 residues. Germline V CDR1 and CDR2: LGHNA, YSLEER. CDR3 sequence (DNA): TGCGCCAGCAGCCAAGGCCGGGGCCAAGATACGCAGTATTTT. Residues: CASSQGRGQDTQYF.

CDR3 sequence reads: CASISGGSYNEQFF. The CDR3 nucleotides are TGTGCCAGCATTAGCGGGGGTTCCTACAATGAGCAGTTCTTC. J is TRBJ2-1 and V is TRBV2, with 9 positions matching TRBD2. CDR1 and CDR2 from the germline V gene are SNHLY and FYNNEI. V gave up 7 bases and J gave up 1 base; unmatched junction bases: 2. This CDR3 has 14 residues.

The chain carries TRBV6-2 or TRBV6-3 and TRBJ2-7, with TRBD2 identical over 13 bases. With V trimmed by 4 bases and J by 0 bases, 9 bases remained unmatched. The CDR3 runs 18 residues. The germline V gene encodes CDR1 MNHEY and CDR2 SVGEGT. The CDR3 reads CASSSWTSGGIPSYEQYV. The CDR3 DNA follows: TGTGCCAGCAGTTCCTGGACTAGCGGGGGCATTCCCTCCTACGAGCAGTACGTC.